The source of this T cell receptor beta chain is a study of T cell responses to AZD1222 COVID-19 vaccine. Note on this clone: The antigen is unknown.

The assay was immunoSEQ multiplex PCR, and TCRdb's table has in-frame clones only and misses some. The sample records 120,000 to 150,000 clones, more than 75% being singletons. The V end lost 2 bases, the J end lost 7 bases, and 7 bases lay between the germline ends. The CDR3 sequence is 13 residues long. Looked up from germline, CDR1 is SGHDT and CDR2 is YYEEEE. Regarding the study as a whole: There were vaccine-associated CD4 TCRs across spike, dominant at 160-218 and 743-854. Only five to seven individuals given AZD1222 were seropositive at baseline. Sampling that yielded the repertoires occurred only after the peak T cell response. Possibly, clonal diversity was underestimated; donors were largely white British and included more females.

Material: peripheral blood, obtained on day 0 of AZD1222 vaccination. This chain joins TRBV5-6 and TRBJ1-6; D is ambiguous. The clonotype comes from an adult in good health. In nucleotides, the CDR3 is TGTGCCAGCAGCTTAGGACGGAATTCACCCCTCCACTTT. Translation: CASSLGRNSPLHF.